This is a list of T cell receptor beta chains from one sample in a study of cytotoxic CD8 clonotypes in ibrutinib-treated CLL. Clones were read by immunoSEQ multiplex PCR, and TCRdb kept only the in-frame ones, dropping some. Among some 300,000 clones, 70% to 80% were seen once, and the ten largest hold 5% to 7%. The sample here was PBMCs, taken before ibrutinib treatment. The receptors shown here come from a human donor with chronic lymphocytic leukemia. Both conserved end residues are part of each CDR3. D genes are given only for firm matches. Clone size, where shown, is once, few, many, or a class for clones that have expanded.

size: .
J: TRBJ2-3
D: .
V: TRBV7-2
length: 12
CDR3: CASSVRADTQYF
DNA: TGTGCCAGCAGCGTGAGAGCAGATACGCAGTATTTT

size: .
J: TRBJ2-5
D: .
V: TRBV25-1
length: 14
CDR3: CASSERARGETQYF
DNA: TGTGCCAGCAGTGAAAGGGCCCGTGGAGAGACCCAGTACTTC

size: few
J: TRBJ1-5
D: TRBD1
V: TRBV28
length: 14
CDR3: CASSPGTGNQPQHF
DNA: TGTGCCAGCAGCCCCGGGACAGGCAATCAGCCCCAGCATTTT

size: .
J: TRBJ1-2
D: .
V: TRBV7-2
length: 14
CDR3: CASSYTGLIYGYTF
DNA: TGTGCCAGCAGCTATACAGGACTTATCTATGGCTACACCTTC

size: .
J: TRBJ2-1
D: .
V: TRBV27
length: 16
CDR3: CASSLAGQPKFSEQFF
DNA: TGTGCCAGCAGCTTGGCAGGGCAGCCCAAGTTTAGTGAGCAGTTCTTC

size: .
J: TRBJ2-5
D: TRBD2
V: TRBV10-3
length: 15
CDR3: CAISEGLAGVETQYF
DNA: TGTGCCATCAGTGAAGGACTAGCGGGAGTAGAGACCCAGTACTTC

size: .
J: TRBJ2-1
D: .
V: TRBV7-2
length: 12
CDR3: CASSLYNNEQFF
DNA: TGTGCCAGCAGCTTATATAATAATGAGCAGTTCTTC

size: few
J: TRBJ1-5
D: .
V: TRBV7-2
length: 12
CDR3: CASSLVEGSRHF
DNA: TGTGCCAGCAGCTTAGTGGAGGGATCACGGCATTTT

size: once
J: TRBJ1-5
D: TRBD1
V: TRBV6-5
length: 15
CDR3: CASSPGGQGFQPQHF
DNA: TGTGCCAGCAGTCCGGGAGGACAGGGTTTTCAGCCCCAGCATTTT

size: once
J: TRBJ1-4
D: .
V: TRBV4-2
length: 15
CDR3: CASSQDKQSNEKLFF
DNA: TGTGCCAGCAGCCAAGATAAACAGTCTAATGAAAAACTGTTTTTT

size: few
J: TRBJ2-2
D: .
V: TRBV7-2
length: 13
CDR3: CASSHLNTGELFF
DNA: TGTGCCAGCAGCCACCTGAACACCGGGGAGCTGTTTTTT

size: .
J: TRBJ2-7
D: .
V: TRBV4-3
length: 14
CDR3: CASSQGTESYEQYF
DNA: TGCGCCAGCAGCCAAGGTACAGAATCCTACGAGCAGTACTTC

size: .
J: TRBJ2-6
D: .
V: TRBV28
length: 17
CDR3: CASSYPGRRSGANVLTF
DNA: TGTGCCAGCAGCTACCCCGGACGGCGCTCTGGGGCCAACGTCCTGACTTTC

size: .
J: TRBJ1-5
D: TRBD1
V: TRBV28
length: 17
CDR3: CASSLDGTGVFLQPQHF
DNA: TGTGCCAGCAGTTTAGACGGGACAGGGGTTTTTCTTCAGCCCCAGCATTTT

size: few
J: TRBJ1-1
D: .
V: TRBV4-3
length: 17
CDR3: CASSQDYNRDGNTEAFF
DNA: TGCGCCAGCAGCCAAGATTACAATCGGGACGGTAACACTGAAGCTTTCTTT

size: .
J: TRBJ1-1
D: .
V: TRBV2
length: 15
CDR3: CASQGGVTFNTEAFF
DNA: TGTGCCAGCCAAGGTGGAGTGACCTTTAACACTGAAGCTTTCTTT

size: .
J: TRBJ2-1
D: .
V: TRBV5-6
length: 13
CDR3: CARREGPRNEQFF
DNA: TGTGCCCGCCGCGAGGGGCCGAGGAATGAGCAGTTCTTC

size: .
J: TRBJ1-5
D: .
V: TRBV28
length: 13
CDR3: CASNLRGNQPQHF
DNA: TGTGCCAGCAACTTGCGGGGCAATCAGCCCCAGCATTTT

size: once
J: TRBJ2-3
D: .
V: TRBV2
length: 15
CDR3: CASSEGPRSTDTQYF
DNA: TGTGCCAGCAGTGAAGGACCCAGGAGCACAGATACGCAGTATTTT

size: once
J: TRBJ2-7
D: .
V: TRBV7-9
length: 13
CDR3: CASSFRPPYEQYF
DNA: TGTGCCAGCAGCTTCCGGCCTCCCTACGAGCAGTACTTC

size: .
J: TRBJ1-1
D: .
V: TRBV7-8
length: 14
CDR3: CASSQFPWTVQAFF
DNA: TGTGCCAGCAGCCAGTTCCCCTGGACAGTCCAAGCTTTCTTT

size: .
J: TRBJ1-2
D: .
V: TRBV21-1
length: 15
CDR3: CASSLTWWLNYGYTF
DNA: TGTGCCAGCAGCTTAACGTGGTGGTTGAACTATGGCTACACCTTC

size: .
J: TRBJ2-1
D: .
V: TRBV5-4
length: 16
CDR3: CASSLGGRVAYNEQFF
DNA: TGTGCCAGCAGCTTGGGTGGCAGGGTGGCCTACAATGAGCAGTTCTTC

size: once
J: TRBJ1-5
D: .
V: TRBV4-3
length: 14
CDR3: CASSPDNSNQPQHF
DNA: TGCGCCAGCAGCCCGGACAATAGCAATCAGCCCCAGCATTTT

size: few
J: TRBJ1-2
D: .
V: TRBV4-1
length: 15
CDR3: CASSQVARGLSGYTF
DNA: TGCGCCAGCAGCCAAGTGGCAAGGGGCCTGTCTGGCTACACCTTC

size: few
J: TRBJ2-7
D: .
V: TRBV14
length: 15
CDR3: CASSQVIGPTYEQYF
DNA: TGTGCCAGCAGCCAAGTAATAGGTCCTACCTACGAGCAGTACTTC

size: once
J: TRBJ2-7
D: .
V: TRBV6-1
length: 14
CDR3: CASSDFGRGYEQYF
DNA: TGTGCCAGCAGTGATTTCGGCAGGGGCTACGAGCAGTACTTC